This T cell receptor beta chain was recorded in a study of blood T cell repertoires in COVID-19. Overall study: Sites across the United States, Italy and Spain contributed samples from acute and convalescent COVID-19.

Libraries were prepared by immunoSEQ multiplex PCR; TCRdb keeps only in-frame clonotypes and omits some of them. The sample has about 89,000 clones; more than 70% are singletons. This CDR3 has 16 amino acids. Unmatched junction bases numbered 11, after V lost 4 bases and J lost 1 base. From germline, CDR1 is SGHDT and CDR2 YYEEEE. This clone was counted a few times. This clonotype originated in a man in his 60s with acute or convalescent COVID-19. The specimen was peripheral blood. The chain combines TRBV5-6 with TRBJ2-7; 7 positions match TRBD2. The CDR3 nucleotides read TGTGCCAGCAGCCGCCGGGGAGGGAGGGGATCCTACGAGCAGTACTTC. Its protein product is CASSRRGGRGSYEQYF.